The text below deals with one TCR beta chain. The antigen remains undetermined. The record originates from a study of post-analysis software for immune sequencing data. Findings and limits, study-wide: Among roughly 5 TRBV segments more frequent in patients than controls were TRBV5-6, TRBV5-1 and TRBV20-1.

The CDR3 consists of 14 residues. V lost 2 bases and J lost 8, with 15 bases in between. Germline CDR1 SGHTA, CDR2 FQGNSA. Each TCR beta cDNA library carried unique molecular identifiers. One entry per CDR3 protein results from TCRdb running MiXCR on the PCR reads. The repertoire holds around 440,000 distinct CDR3 sequences, with approximately 45% as singletons. This clonotype originated in a girl aged 5 to 17 with multiple sclerosis. This sequence joins TRBV7-2 and TRBJ1-2; D possibly corresponds to TRBD1 (5 bases). Sequencing input: blood. The CDR3 nucleotides are TGTGCCAGCAGCTTAACAGAAAGGGGTTGGGGCTACACCTTC. Translating it yields CASSLTERGWGYTF.